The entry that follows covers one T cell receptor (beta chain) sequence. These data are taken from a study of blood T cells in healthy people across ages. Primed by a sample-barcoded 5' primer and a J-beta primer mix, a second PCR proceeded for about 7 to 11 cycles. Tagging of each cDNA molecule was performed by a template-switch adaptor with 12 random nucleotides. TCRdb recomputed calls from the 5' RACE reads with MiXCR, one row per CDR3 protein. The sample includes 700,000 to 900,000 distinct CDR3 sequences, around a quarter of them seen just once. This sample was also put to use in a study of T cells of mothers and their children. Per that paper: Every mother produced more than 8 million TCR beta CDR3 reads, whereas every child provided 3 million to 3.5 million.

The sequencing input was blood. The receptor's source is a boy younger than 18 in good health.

The CDR3 is CASSPPGQDPYEQYF. The CDR3 nucleotides read TGTGCCAGCAGCCCTCCCGGACAGGACCCCTACGAGCAGTACTTC. This chain connects TRBV28 to TRBJ2-7; 7 bases fit TRBD1. V shed 6 bases and J 2 bases; nucleotides not matched to a gene: 10. The CDR3 sequence is 15 residues long. CDR1 and CDR2 from the germline V gene are MDHEN and SYDVKM.